The clone carrying this T cell receptor (beta chain) was picked up a small number of times. This entry belongs to a study of patients and donors after allogeneic stem cell transplantation. TCRdb ran MiXCR on the RT-PCR reads and lists one entry per CDR3 protein. The table has 920,000 or so distinct CDR3 sequences, about 20% seen once. CDR3 length: 14 amino acids. Looked up from germline, CDR1 is DFQATT and CDR2 is SNEGSKA (reference sequence). Trimming cost V 5 bases and J 2 bases, with 13 bases left between them. The sample taken for sequencing was blood, either unsorted or a sorted T cell fraction (not recorded which). The chain recombines TRBV20-1 with TRBJ1-5, with D possibly TRBD1 on 6 matching bases. This TCR was sampled from a human donor who was either an allogeneic HSCT recipient or a stem cell or donor lymphocyte infusion donor (not recorded which). It is not recorded whose cells these are; they may come from a transplant donor. CDR3 sequence (DNA): TGCAGTGCTTCCCAGGGGTATGGCAATCAGCCCCAGCATTTT. Its protein is CSASQGYGNQPQHF.